The present T cell receptor (beta chain) was sequenced within a study of Ad26.COV2.S vaccination and SARS-CoV-2 variants. Study-level results: Total T cell responses, in the TCR breadth and depth analyses, may have been underestimated.

With regard to this clone: Its cognate antigen is unknown.

The CDR3 runs to 16 residues. The trim removed 0 bases at V and 7 bases at J, leaving 6 bases unmatched. The V gene's germline CDR1 is SGHDN and CDR2 FVKESK. Treatment reported: roughly 18 received Ad26.COV2.S at low or high dose, single or two shots; 5 received placebo; per-sample allocation not given. The investigators took samples on day 63 after the first vaccine or placebo injection. Libraries were prepared by immunoSEQ multiplex PCR; TCRdb keeps only in-frame clonotypes and omits some of them. The repertoire consists of under 500,000 clones, with around 93% occurring once and the leading ten covering under 2%.

The TCR was taken from a person aged 18 to 65 who received the Ad26.COV2.S COVID-19 vaccine or a placebo. The specimen comprised peripheral blood, sampled in a trial of Ad26.COV2.S vaccine versus placebo. This chain joins TRBV14 and TRBJ1-2; TRBD1 agrees at 12 bases. The CDR3 sequence is CASSQEWDRGLAGYTF. DNA of the CDR3: TGTGCCAGCAGCCAAGAGTGGGACAGGGGGCTAGCTGGCTACACCTTC.